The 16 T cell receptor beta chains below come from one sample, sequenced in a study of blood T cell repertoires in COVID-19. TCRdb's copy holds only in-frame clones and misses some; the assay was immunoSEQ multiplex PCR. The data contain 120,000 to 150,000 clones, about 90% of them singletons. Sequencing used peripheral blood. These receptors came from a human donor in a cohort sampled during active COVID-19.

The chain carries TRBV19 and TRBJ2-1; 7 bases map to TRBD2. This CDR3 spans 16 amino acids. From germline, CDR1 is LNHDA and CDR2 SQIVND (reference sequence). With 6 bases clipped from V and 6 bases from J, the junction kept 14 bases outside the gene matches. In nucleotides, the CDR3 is TGTGCCAGTAGAGAGCCGGGGGGACGGGCCGGCAATGAGCAGTTCTTC. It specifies CASREPGGRAGNEQFF.

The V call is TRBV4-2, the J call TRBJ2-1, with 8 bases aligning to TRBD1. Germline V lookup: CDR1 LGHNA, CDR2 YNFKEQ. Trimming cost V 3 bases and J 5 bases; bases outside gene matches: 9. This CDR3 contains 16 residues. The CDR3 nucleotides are TGTGCCAGCAGCCAGTCAGGACAGGGTAGAAACAATGAGCAGTTCTTC. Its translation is CASSQSGQGRNNEQFF.

This chain's CDR3 is CASSPGQGGRTSPLHF. The DNA for the CDR3 is TGTGCCAGCTCACCGGGGCAGGGAGGGAGAACTTCACCCCTCCACTTT. The gene calls are TRBV18 and TRBJ1-6, with D maybe TRBD1 (5 bases). Germline V gives CDR1 KGHSH, CDR2 LQKENI. Trimming took off 3 bases at V and 9 bases at J, with 18 bases between the two ends. The CDR3 is made up of 16 amino acids.

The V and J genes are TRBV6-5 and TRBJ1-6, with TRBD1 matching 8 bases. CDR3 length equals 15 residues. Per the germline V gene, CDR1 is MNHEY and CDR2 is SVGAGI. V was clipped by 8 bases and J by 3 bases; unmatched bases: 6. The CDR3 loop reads CASRLGQGYNSPLHF. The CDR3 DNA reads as TGTGCCAGCCGACTAGGACAGGGCTATAATTCACCCCTCCACTTT.

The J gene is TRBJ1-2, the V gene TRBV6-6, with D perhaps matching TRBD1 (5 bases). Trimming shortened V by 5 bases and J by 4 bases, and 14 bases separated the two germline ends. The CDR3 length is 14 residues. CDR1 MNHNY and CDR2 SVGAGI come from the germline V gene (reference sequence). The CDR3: CASSALDGGYGYTF. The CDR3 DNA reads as TGTGCCAGCAGTGCTCTGGACGGGGGCTATGGCTACACCTTC.

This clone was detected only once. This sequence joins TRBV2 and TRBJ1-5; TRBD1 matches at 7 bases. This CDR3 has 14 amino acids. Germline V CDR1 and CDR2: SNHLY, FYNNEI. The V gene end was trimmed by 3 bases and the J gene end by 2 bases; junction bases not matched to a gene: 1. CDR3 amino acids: CASSEGTGNQPQHF. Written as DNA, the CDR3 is TGTGCCAGCAGTGAGGGGACAGGCAATCAGCCCCAGCATTTT.

The CDR3 bases are TGTGCCAGCAGTTTTCACAGCGGGGGCACCTACGAGCAGTACTTC. Translating gives CASSFHSGGTYEQYF. The genes are TRBV28 and TRBJ2-7; 8 nucleotides align to TRBD2. Losses at the gene ends were 3 bases for V and 2 bases for J; bases not matched to a gene: 6. The length of the CDR3 is 15 residues. Germline V gene sequence: CDR1 MDHEN, CDR2 SYDVKM. The full variable domain, completed using reference TRBV28 and TRBJ2-7, is DVKVTQSSRYLVKRTGEKVFLECVQDMDHENMFWYRQDPGLGLRLIYFSYDVKMKEKGDIPEGYSVSREKKERFSLILESASTNQTSMYLCASSFHSGGTYEQYFGPGTRLTVT.

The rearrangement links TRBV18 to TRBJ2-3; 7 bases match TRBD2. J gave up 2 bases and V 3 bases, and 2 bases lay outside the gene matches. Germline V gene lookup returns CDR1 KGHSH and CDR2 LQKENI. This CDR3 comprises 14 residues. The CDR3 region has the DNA TGTGCCAGCTCACCGGGGGGGACCACAGATACGCAGTATTTT. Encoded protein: CASSPGGTTDTQYF.

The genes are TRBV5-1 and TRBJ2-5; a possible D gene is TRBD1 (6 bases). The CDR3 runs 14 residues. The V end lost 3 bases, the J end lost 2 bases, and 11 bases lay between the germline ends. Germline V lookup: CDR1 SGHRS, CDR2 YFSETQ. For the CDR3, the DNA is TGCGCCAGCAGCTCTAAGACAGGTCAAGAGACCCAGTACTTC. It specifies CASSSKTGQETQYF.

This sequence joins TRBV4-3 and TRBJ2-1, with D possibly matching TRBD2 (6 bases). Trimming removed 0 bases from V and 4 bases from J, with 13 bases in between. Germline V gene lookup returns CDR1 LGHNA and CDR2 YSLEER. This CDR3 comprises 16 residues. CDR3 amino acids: CASSQEGIAEYNEQFF. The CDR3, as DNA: TGCGCCAGCAGCCAAGAGGGAATAGCGGAATACAATGAGCAGTTCTTC.

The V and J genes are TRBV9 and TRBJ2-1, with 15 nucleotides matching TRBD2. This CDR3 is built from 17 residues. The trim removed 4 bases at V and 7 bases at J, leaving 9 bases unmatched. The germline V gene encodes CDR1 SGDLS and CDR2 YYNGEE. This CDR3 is CASSKGTSGGTGNEQFF. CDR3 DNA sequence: TGTGCCAGCAGCAAAGGGACTAGCGGGGGGACTGGGAATGAGCAGTTCTTC.

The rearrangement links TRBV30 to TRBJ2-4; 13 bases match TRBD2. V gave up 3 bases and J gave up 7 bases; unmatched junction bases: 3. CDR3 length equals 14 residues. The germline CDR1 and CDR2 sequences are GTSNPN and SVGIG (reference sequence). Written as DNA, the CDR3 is TGTGCCTGGAGCGAGACTAGCGGGGGGAACATTCAGTACTTC. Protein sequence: CAWSETSGGNIQYF.

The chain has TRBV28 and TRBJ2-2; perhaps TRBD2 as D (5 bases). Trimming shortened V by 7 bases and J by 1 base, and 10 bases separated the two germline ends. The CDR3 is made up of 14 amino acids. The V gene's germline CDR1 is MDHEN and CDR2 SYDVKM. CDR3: CASKRGLNTGELFF. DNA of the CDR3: TGTGCCAGCAAACGGGGTCTGAACACCGGGGAGCTGTTTTTT.

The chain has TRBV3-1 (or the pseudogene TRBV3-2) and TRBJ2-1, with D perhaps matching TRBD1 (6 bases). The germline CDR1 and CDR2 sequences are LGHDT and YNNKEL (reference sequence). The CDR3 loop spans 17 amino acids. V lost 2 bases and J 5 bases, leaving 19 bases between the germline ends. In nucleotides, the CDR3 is TGTGCCAGCAGCCAAAATCCCATCAATACAGGGAACAATGAGCAGTTCTTC. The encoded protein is CASSQNPINTGNNEQFF.

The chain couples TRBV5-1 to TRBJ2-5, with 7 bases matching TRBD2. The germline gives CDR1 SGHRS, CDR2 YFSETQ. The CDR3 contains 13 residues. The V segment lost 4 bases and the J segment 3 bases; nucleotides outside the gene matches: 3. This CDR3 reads CASSRSGEETQYF. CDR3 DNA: TGCGCCAGCAGCCGCAGCGGGGAAGAGACCCAGTACTTC. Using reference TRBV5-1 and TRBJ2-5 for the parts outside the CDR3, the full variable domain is KAGVTQTPRYLIKTRGQQVTLSCSPISGHRSVSWYQQTPGQGLQFLFEYFSETQRNKGNFPGRFSGRQFSNSRSEMNVSTLELGDSALYLCASSRSGEETQYFGPGTRLLVL.

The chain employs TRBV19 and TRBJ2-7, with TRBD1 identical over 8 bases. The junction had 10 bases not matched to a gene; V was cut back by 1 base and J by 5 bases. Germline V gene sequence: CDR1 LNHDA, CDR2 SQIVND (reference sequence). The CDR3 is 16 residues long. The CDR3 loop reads CASSIVPQGATDEQYF. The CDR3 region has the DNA TGTGCCAGTAGTATAGTCCCGCAGGGGGCTACCGACGAGCAGTACTTC.